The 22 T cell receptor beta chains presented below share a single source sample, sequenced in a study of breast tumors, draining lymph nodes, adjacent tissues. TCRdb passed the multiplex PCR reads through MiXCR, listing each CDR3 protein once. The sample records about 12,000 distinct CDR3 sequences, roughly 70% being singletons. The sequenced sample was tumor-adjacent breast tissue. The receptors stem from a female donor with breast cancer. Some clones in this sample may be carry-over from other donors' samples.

In nucleotides, the CDR3 is TGTGCCAGCAGCAATCAGGGTTGGGATTCACCCCTCCACTTT. Its translation is CASSNQGWDSPLHF. The rearrangement joins TRBV7-2 to TRBJ1-6; D might be TRBD1 (5 bases). V was pared by 5 bases and J by 8 bases, with 13 bases between. This CDR3 has 14 amino acids. Germline lookup yields CDR1 SGHTA and CDR2 FQGNSA.

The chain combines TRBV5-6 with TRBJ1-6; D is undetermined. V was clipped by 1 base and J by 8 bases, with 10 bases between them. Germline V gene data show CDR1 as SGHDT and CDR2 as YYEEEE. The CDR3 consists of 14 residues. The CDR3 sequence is CASSLRMGHSPLHF. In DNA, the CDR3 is TGTGCCAGCAGCTTGAGGATGGGTCATTCACCCCTCCACTTT.

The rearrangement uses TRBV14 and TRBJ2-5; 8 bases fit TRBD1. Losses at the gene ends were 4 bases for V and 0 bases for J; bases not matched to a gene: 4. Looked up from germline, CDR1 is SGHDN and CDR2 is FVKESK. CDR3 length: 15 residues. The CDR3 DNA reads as TGTGCCAGCAGCCGCAGGGGGCTGTACCAAGAGACCCAGTACTTC. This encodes CASSRRGLYQETQYF.

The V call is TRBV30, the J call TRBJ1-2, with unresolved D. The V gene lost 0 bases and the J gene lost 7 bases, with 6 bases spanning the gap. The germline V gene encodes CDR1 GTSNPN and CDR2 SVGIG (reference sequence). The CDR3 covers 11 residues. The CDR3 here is CAWSVSLGYTF. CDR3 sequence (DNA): TGTGCCTGGAGTGTATCCCTTGGCTACACCTTC.

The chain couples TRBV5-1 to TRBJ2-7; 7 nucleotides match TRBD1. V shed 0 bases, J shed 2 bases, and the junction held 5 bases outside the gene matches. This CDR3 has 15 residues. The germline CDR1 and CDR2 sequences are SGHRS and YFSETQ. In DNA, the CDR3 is TGCGCCAGCAGCTTGGTGGCAGGGGGAACCTACGAGCAGTACTTC. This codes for CASSLVAGGTYEQYF.

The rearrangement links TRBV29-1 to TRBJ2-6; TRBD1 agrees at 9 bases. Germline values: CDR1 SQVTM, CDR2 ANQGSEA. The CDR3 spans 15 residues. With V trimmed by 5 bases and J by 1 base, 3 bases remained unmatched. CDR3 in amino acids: CSVKDRGSGANVLTF. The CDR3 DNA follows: TGCAGCGTTAAGGACAGGGGTTCTGGGGCCAACGTCCTGACTTTC.

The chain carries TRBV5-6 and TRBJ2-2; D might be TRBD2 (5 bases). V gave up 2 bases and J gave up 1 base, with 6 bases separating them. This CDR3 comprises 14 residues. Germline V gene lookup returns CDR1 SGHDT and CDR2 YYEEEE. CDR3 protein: CASSFGLNTGELFF. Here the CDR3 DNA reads TGTGCCAGCAGCTTCGGACTGAACACCGGGGAGCTGTTTTTT.

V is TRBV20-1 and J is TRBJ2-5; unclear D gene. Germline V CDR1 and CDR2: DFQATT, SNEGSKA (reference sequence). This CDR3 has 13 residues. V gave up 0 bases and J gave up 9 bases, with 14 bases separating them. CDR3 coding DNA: TGCAGTGCTAGAGACAGCCGGCTTTCGGCCCAGTACTTC. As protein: CSARDSRLSAQYF.

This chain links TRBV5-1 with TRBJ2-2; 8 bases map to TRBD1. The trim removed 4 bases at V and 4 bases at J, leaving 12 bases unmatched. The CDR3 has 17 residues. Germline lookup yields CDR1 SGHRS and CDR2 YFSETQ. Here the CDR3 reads CASSPGFQGARTGELFF. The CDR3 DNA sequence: TGCGCCAGCAGCCCTGGATTCCAGGGGGCGCGCACCGGGGAGCTGTTTTTT.

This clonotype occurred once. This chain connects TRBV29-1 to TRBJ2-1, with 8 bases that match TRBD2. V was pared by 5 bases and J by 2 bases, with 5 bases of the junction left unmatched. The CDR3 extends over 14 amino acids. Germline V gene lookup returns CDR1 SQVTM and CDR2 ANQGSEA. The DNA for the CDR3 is TGCAGCGTTCCAGTAGCGGGAACCTACAATGAGCAGTTCTTC. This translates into CSVPVAGTYNEQFF.

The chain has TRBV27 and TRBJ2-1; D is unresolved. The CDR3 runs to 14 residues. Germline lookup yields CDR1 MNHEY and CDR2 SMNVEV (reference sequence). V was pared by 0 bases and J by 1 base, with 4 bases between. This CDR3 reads CASSLSGSYNEQFF. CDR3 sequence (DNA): TGTGCCAGCAGTTTATCAGGATCCTACAATGAGCAGTTCTTC.

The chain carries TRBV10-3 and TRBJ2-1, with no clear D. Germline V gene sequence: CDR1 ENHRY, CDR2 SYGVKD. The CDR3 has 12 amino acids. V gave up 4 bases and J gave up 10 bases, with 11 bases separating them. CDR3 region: CAISAAESEQFF. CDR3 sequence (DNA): TGTGCCATCAGTGCTGCAGAATCCGAGCAGTTCTTC.

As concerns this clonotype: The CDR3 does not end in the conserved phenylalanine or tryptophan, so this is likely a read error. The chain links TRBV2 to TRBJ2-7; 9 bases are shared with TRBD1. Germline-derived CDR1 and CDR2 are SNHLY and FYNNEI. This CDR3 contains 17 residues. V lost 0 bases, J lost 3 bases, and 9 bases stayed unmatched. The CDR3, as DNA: TGTGCCAGCAGTGAAGCAGGGGGAGGACAGGGGAACTACGAGCAGTACCTC. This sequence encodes CASSEAGGGQGNYEQYL.

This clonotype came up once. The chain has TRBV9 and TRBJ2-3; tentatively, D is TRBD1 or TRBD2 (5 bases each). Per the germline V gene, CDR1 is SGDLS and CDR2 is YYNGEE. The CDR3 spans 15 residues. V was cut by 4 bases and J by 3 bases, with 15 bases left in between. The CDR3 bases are TGTGCCAGCAGCATAAACTGGGGCGGGACAGATACGCAGTATTTT. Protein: CASSINWGGTDTQYF.

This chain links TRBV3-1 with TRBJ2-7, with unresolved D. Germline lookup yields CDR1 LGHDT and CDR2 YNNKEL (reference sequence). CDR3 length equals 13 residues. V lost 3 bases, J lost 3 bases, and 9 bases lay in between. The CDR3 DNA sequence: TGTGCCAGCAGCCACCTAGGGATCTACGAGCAGTACTTC. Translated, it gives CASSHLGIYEQYF.

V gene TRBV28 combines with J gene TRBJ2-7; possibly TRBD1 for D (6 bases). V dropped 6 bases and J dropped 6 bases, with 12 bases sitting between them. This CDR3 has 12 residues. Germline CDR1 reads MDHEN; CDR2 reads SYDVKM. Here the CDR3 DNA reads TGTGCCAGCAGAAGACAGGCGGGCGAGCAGTACTTC. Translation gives CASRRQAGEQYF. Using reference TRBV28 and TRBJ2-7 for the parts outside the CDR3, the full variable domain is DVKVTQSSRYLVKRTGEKVFLECVQDMDHENMFWYRQDPGLGLRLIYFSYDVKMKEKGDIPEGYSVSREKKERFSLILESASTNQTSMYLCASRRQAGEQYFGPGTRLTVT.

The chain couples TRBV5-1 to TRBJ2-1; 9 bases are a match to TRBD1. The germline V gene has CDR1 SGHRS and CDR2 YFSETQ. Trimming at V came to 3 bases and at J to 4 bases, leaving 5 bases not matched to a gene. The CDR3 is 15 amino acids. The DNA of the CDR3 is TGCGCCAGCAGCTGGGGACAGGGAAAGTACAATGAGCAGTTCTTC. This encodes CASSWGQGKYNEQFF. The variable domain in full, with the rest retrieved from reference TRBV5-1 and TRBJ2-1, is KAGVTQTPRYLIKTRGQQVTLSCSPISGHRSVSWYQQTPGQGLQFLFEYFSETQRNKGNFPGRFSGRQFSNSRSEMNVSTLELGDSALYLCASSWGQGKYNEQFFGPGTRLTVL.

The CDR3 bases are TGTGCCAGTAGTATATTCAGCGGACGCACAGATACGCAGTATTTT. As protein: CASSIFSGRTDTQYF. This chain links TRBV19 with TRBJ2-3, with a possible D match to TRBD2 (5 bases). V lost 2 bases, J lost 1 base, and 10 bases lay in between. The germline gives CDR1 LNHDA, CDR2 SQIVND (reference sequence). The CDR3 loop spans 15 amino acids.

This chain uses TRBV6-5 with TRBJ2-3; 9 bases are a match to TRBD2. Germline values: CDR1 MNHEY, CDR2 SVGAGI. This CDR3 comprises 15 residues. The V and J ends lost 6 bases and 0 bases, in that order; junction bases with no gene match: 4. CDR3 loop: CASRLSGRSTDTQYF. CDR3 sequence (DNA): TGTGCCAGCAGGCTCAGCGGGAGGAGCACAGATACGCAGTATTTT.

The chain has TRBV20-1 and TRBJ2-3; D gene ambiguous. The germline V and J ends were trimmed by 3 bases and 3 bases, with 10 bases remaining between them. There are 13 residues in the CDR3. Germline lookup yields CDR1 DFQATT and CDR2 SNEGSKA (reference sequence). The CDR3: CSASPGSTDTQYF. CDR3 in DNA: TGCAGTGCTAGTCCCGGGTCAACAGATACGCAGTATTTT.

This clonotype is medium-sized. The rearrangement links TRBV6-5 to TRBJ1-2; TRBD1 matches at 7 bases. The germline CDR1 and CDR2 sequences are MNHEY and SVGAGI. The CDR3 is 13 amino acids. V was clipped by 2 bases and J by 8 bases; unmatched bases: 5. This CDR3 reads CASSYGGGDGYTF. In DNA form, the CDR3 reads TGTGCCAGCAGTTACGGAGGGGGCGACGGCTACACCTTC.

DNA for the CDR3: TGTGCCAGCAGAGGACTAGCTGAAGAGCAGTTCTTC. Amino acid sequence: CASRGLAEEQFF. This chain links TRBV6-2 or TRBV6-3 with TRBJ2-1, with 8 bases that match TRBD2. CDR1 and CDR2 (germline): MNHEY, SVGEGT. CDR3 length: 12 amino acids. V shed 6 bases and J 10 bases; nucleotides not matched to a gene: 5.